This T cell receptor beta chain is from a study of blood T cell repertoires in COVID-19. Study overall: Some COVID-19 samples were acute and others convalescent; all came from the United States, Italy and Spain.

Some clones are missing from TCRdb's copy, which holds only in-frame ones; the method was immunoSEQ multiplex PCR. Counted here are about 180,000 clones, approximately 88% occurring once; the ten biggest clones make up 4% to 5%. V gave up 10 bases and J gave up 1 base; unmatched junction bases: 9. CDR1 and CDR2 from the germline V gene are MDHEN and SYDVKM. The CDR3 consists of 14 residues. The specimen was peripheral blood. The chain recombines TRBV28 with TRBJ2-5; 7 bases are a match to TRBD1. The receptor was derived from a young woman with acute or convalescent COVID-19. The CDR3 bases are TGTGCCACCCCCAAAGGACAGGCCCAAGAGACCCAGTACTTC. It encodes CATPKGQAQETQYF. Complete variable domain (other parts from reference TRBV28 and TRBJ2-5): DVKVTQSSRYLVKRTGEKVFLECVQDMDHENMFWYRQDPGLGLRLIYFSYDVKMKEKGDIPEGYSVSREKKERFSLILESASTNQTSMYLCATPKGQAQETQYFGPGTRLLVL.